This TCR beta chain was identified in a study of shared clonotypes between healthy human individuals (dated by TCRdb to about 2020). A note on the overall study: The cohort included a few men and a couple of women between 18 and 49 years of age. For each donor, CD4 naive and CD4 memory were each given three plates, CD8 naive was given two plates, and CD8 memory was given one plate. To estimate repertoire size and how much clonotypes are shared between individuals, the study performed deep sequencing of blood TCR repertoires from a few healthy adults. To increase sequencing depth and limit assay-specific biases, different laboratories used diverse techniques to prepare libraries and sequence TCR repertoires. Leukapheresis yielded between about 0.9 and 9.5 billion PBMCs per donor.

What the study reported, not specific to this receptor: Pairwise subsampling led to the expectation that sequencing depth would affect the degree of clonotype sharing among donors. Sampling was restricted to blood, and TCR repertoires in tissue are likely to differ from TCR repertoires in blood. Incomplete sequencing was indicated by rarefaction of sorted-subset datasets, despite the large sequencing depth. Larger estimated clonotype richness was generally found for naive subsets than for memory subsets. The small number of donors limited the genetic and exposure-history diversity represented. Compared with non-shared clonotypes, clonotypes shared by all four sorted-subset donors had higher generation probabilities. When a handful of donors were compared, the shared fraction of clonotypes was roughly 4.8% for naive CD4, roughly 3.4% for naive CD8, roughly 2.5% for memory CD4, and roughly 0.43% for memory CD8.

The donors were healthy, HIV-negative adults with no recently reported acute infections or vaccinations. All donors were Caucasian adults living in Nashville, Tennessee, USA. CD8 memory samples were composed of magnetically selected CD45RO+ cells combined with CCR7-negative CD45RA+ effector memory (TemRA) cells. After blood collection by leukapheresis, PBMCs were isolated using Ficoll-Histopaque density gradient centrifugation and then cryopreserved in the vapor phase of liquid nitrogen. Analytical flow cytometry was used to check the purity and quantity of each magnetically sorted T cell population. Genomic DNA was isolated from every sorted fraction and measured by UV absorbance on a Nanodrop 2000c. Using the deep immunoSEQ assay, TCR CDR3 regions were amplified from genomic DNA by multiplex PCR. Extracted genomic DNA from each cell subset was spread evenly across all wells of several immunoSEQ 96-well plates, with each plate serving as a replicate. Each replicate PCR for sorted subsets received roughly 0.2 ug genomic DNA, equal to roughly 30,000 T cell genomes. Purified libraries were measured with a Qubit 3.0 fluorometer, size-checked on a Bioanalyzer 2100, and measured again with the KAPA Library Quantification kit. A separate single-read 150-cycle Illumina NextSeq 550 flow cell was used to sequence each immunoSEQ 96-well plate. As for the authors' bioinformatics: Because the immunoSEQ output included only junctional sequences and no quality scores, the filtering could not be the same as the filtering used for full-length reads. To assign V/J genes and CDR3, sequences were annotated against IMGT germline references using PyIR, a Python wrapper for IgBLAST v1.9. Reads were removed for weak V/J assignments (E-value above 1e-6), missing CDR3, stop codons, out-of-frame junctions, or ambiguous translated residues. A V3J clonotype was defined by an identical inferred V gene, J gene, and CDR3 amino acid sequence. To compute the percentage overlap between repertoires, the number of shared unique clonotypes was divided by the size of the smaller repertoire. Three approaches were used to assess repertoire richness: RTK rarefaction, the Chao1 estimator, and Recon v2.1 estimates of unobserved clonotypes. For all TCRbeta clonotypes obtained by the gDNA method from a handful of donors, generation probabilities were computed with OLGA. In its TCRdb copy, this immuneACCESS table keeps in-frame sequences only and misses some clones. Where compared with another copy, unresolved V genes explain less than half of these, and the others have no known cause. D and trimming were read from the DNA, whereas the V and J calls and clone size are those reported in that table. The sample records approximately 100,000 clones, more than 65% of which are singletons. Of the sample, roughly a quarter falls within the top ten clones.

For this chain, trimming is 5 bases at the V end and 8 bases at the J end, and the number of junction bases without a gene match is 16. The CDR3 runs 17 residues from the cysteine to the phenylalanine. Here the CDR3 DNA is all that survives: 51 bases in frame from base 1. The germline V gene (reference sequence) yields SEHNR for CDR1 and FQNEAQ for CDR2. This clone was seen more than once but under ten times. It has no known antigen specificity. No much larger clonotype is one base removed from it; base qualities were not supplied. The sequencing sample was made of memory CD8+ T cells sorted from blood. The cell subset or site label here, explained by the study, means: CD45RO+ cells pooled with CCR7-negative TemRA cells. The V and J segments used are TRBV7-9 and TRBJ1-2, with 11 bases aligning to TRBD1. The sequence came from a woman in her twenties or thirties in good health. The DNA is as follows: TGTGCCAGCAGCGCCCGGACAGGGGGCTCCTCCCCTGGGGGCTACACCTTC. It is translated as CASSARTGGSSPGGYTF.